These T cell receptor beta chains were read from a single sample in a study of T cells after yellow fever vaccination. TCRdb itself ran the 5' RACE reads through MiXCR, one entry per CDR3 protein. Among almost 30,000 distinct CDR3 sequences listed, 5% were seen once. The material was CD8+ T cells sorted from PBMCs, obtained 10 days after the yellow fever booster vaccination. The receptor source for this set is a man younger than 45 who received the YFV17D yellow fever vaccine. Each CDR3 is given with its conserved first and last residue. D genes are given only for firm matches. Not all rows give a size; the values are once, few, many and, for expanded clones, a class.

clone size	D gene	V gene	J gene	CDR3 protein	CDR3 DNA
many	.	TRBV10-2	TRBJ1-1	CASSENVRQEAFF	TGCGCCAGCAGTGAGAATGTGAGACAGGAGGCTTTCTTT
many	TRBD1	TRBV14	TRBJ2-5	CASRATGTGRETQYF	TGTGCCAGCAGAGCAACCGGGACAGGTCGGGAGACCCAGTACTTC
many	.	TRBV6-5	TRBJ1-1	CASSYLEQGYTEAFF	TGTGCCAGCAGTTATCTGGAACAGGGTTACACTGAAGCTTTCTTT
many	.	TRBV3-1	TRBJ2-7	CASSYGTAHEQYF	TGTGCCAGCAGCTACGGGACGGCCCACGAGCAGTACTTC
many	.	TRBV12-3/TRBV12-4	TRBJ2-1	CASSRSGPGDGQFF	TGTGCCAGCAGCCGAAGCGGGCCGGGAGACGGGCAGTTCTTC
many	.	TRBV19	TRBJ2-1	CAAALAGGREQFF	TGTGCCGCCGCCCTAGCAGGGGGGCGTGAGCAGTTCTTC
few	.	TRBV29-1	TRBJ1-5	CSVEFGINQPQHF	TGCAGCGTTGAATTCGGGATCAATCAGCCCCAGCATTTT
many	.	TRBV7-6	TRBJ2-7	CASSGGTVDPYEQYF	TGTGCCAGCAGCGGCGGGACAGTGGATCCCTACGAGCAGTACTTC
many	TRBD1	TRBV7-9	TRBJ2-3	CASSLVGPWTGADTQYF	TGTGCCAGCAGCTTAGTCGGGCCGTGGACAGGGGCAGATACGCAGTATTTT
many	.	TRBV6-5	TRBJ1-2	CASTSGLGNSIYGYTF	TGTGCCAGCACCTCGGGACTGGGGAACTCCATCTATGGCTACACCTTC
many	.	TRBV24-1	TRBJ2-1	CATSESWGVPQFF	TGTGCCACCAGTGAATCTTGGGGGGTCCCACAGTTCTTC
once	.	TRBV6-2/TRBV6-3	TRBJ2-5	CASTASGHSQETQYF	TGTGCCAGCACCGCATCGGGACATTCCCAAGAGACCCAGTACTTC
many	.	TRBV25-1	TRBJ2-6	CASSEGAGGISGANVLTF	TGTGCCAGCAGTGAGGGGGCAGGAGGGATATCGGGGGCCAACGTCCTGACTTTC
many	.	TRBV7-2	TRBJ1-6	CASGDSPLHF	TGTGCCTCAGGAGACTCACCCCTCCACTTT
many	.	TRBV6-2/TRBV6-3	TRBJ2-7	CASSYSLGDYEQYF	TGTGCCAGCAGTTACTCGCTCGGGGACTACGAGCAGTACTTC
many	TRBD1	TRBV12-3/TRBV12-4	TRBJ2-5	CASSLARTGEETQYF	TGTGCCAGCAGTTTAGCGCGAACAGGGGAAGAGACCCAGTACTTC
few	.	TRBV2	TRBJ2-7	CASRAASGEQYF	TGTGCCAGCAGGGCGGCGTCAGGAGAGCAGTACTTC
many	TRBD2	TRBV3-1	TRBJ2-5	CASSPLGPGLAGETQYF	TGTGCCAGCAGCCCACTGGGGCCGGGACTAGCTGGGGAGACCCAGTACTTC
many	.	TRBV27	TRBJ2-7	CASSHYPDYYEQYF	TGTGCCAGCAGCCACTACCCGGATTACTACGAGCAGTACTTC
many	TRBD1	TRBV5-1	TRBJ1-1	CASSQYRGHTEAFF	TGCGCCAGCAGCCAATACAGGGGGCACACTGAAGCTTTCTTT
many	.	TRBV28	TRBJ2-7	CASSLSAGSSYEQYF	TGTGCCAGCAGTTTATCGGCAGGGAGCTCCTACGAGCAGTACTTC
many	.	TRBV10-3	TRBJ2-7	CAIRDNGGDSYEQYF	TGTGCCATCAGAGATAATGGCGGAGACTCCTACGAGCAGTACTTC
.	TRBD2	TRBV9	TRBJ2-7	CASSVGGGDEQYF	TGTGCCAGCAGCGTAGGCGGGGGGGACGAGCAGTACTTC
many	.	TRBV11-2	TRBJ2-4	CASSLERLISSENIQYF	TGTGCCAGCAGCTTAGAAAGGTTAATTTCTTCAGAAAACATTCAGTACTTC
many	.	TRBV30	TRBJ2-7	CAWSVAVHEQYF	TGTGCCTGGAGTGTAGCCGTCCACGAGCAGTACTTC
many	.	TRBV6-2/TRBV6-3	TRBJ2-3	CASSYFSTDTQYF	TGTGCCAGCAGTTACTTCAGCACAGATACGCAGTATTTT
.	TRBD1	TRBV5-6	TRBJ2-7	CASSYRDRGHEQYF	TGTGCCAGCAGCTACCGGGACAGGGGCCACGAGCAGTACTTC
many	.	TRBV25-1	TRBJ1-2	CASSPTGSAGYTF	TGTGCCAGCAGTCCGACCGGGAGTGCGGGCTACACCTTC
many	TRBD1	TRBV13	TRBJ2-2	CASSFSGGTGELFF	TGTGCCAGCAGCTTTTCAGGGGGCACCGGGGAGCTGTTTTTT
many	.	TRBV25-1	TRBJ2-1	CASAYFDNEQFF	TGTGCTTCGGCATATTTTGACAATGAGCAGTTCTTC
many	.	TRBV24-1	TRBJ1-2	CATSDFGQGGYTF	TGTGCCACCAGTGATTTCGGCCAGGGAGGCTACACCTTC
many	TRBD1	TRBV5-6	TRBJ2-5	CASSLAGTGEETQYF	TGTGCCAGCAGCTTGGCCGGGACAGGGGAAGAGACCCAGTACTTC
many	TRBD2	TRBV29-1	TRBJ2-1	CSVESLAGGGEQFF	TGCAGCGTTGAGAGTCTAGCGGGAGGAGGCGAGCAGTTCTTC
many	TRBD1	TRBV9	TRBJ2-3	CASSEGATDTQYF	TGTGCCAGCAGCGAGGGGGCCACAGATACGCAGTATTTT
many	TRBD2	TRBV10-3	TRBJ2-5	CAISEGRELETQYF	TGTGCCATCAGTGAAGGGAGGGAACTGGAGACCCAGTACTTC
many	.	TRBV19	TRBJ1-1	CASRVASTAEAFF	TGTGCCAGTCGCGTCGCATCTACGGCTGAAGCTTTCTTT
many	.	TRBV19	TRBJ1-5	CASSVSGFSNQPQHF	TGTGCCAGTAGTGTGTCAGGGTTTAGCAATCAGCCCCAGCATTTT
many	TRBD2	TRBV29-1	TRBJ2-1	CSVEGLAGGHSYNEQFF	TGCAGCGTTGAAGGGTTAGCGGGAGGGCACTCCTACAATGAGCAGTTCTTC
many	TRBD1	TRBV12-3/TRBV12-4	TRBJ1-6	CASSPTPGGPDSSYNSPLHF	TGTGCCAGCAGTCCCACACCAGGGGGGCCTGATAGCTCCTATAATTCACCCCTCCACTTT
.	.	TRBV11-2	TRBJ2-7	CASSFNGLDGYEQYF	TGTGCCAGCAGCTTCAACGGATTAGACGGCTACGAGCAGTACTTC
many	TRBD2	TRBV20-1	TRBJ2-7	CSASLAGDYEQYF	TGCAGTGCTAGTCTAGCGGGAGACTACGAGCAGTACTTC
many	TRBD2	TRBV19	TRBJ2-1	CASSIQASGYNEQFF	TGTGCCAGTAGTATACAGGCTAGCGGATACAATGAGCAGTTCTTC
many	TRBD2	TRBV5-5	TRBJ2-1	CASSLAGSSYNEQFF	TGTGCCAGCAGCCTAGCGGGGAGCTCCTACAATGAGCAGTTCTTC